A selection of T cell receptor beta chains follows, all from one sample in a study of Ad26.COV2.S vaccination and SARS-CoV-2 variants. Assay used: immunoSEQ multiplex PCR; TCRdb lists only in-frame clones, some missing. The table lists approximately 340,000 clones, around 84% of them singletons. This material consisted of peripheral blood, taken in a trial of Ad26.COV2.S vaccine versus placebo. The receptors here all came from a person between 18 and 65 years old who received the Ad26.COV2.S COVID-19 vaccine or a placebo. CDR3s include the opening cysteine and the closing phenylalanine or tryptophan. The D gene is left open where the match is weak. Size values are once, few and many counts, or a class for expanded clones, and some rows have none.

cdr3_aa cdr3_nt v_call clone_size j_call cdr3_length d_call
CASSVRTGWFDQPQHF TGTGCCAGCAGCGTACGGACAGGGTGGTTCGATCAGCCCCAGCATTTT TRBV11-3 NA TRBJ1-5 16 TRBD1
CASSVGWGREDTQYF TGTGCCAGCAGCGTGGGTTGGGGCCGGGAAGATACGCAGTATTTT TRBV9 NA TRBJ2-3 15 NA
CASARSSYNSPLHF TGTGCCAGCGCGCGGAGCTCCTATAATTCACCCCTCCACTTT TRBV9 NA TRBJ1-6 14 NA
CASSLVPSQGPQETQYF TGCGCCAGCAGCTTGGTACCCTCCCAGGGGCCCCAAGAGACCCAGTACTTC TRBV5-1 NA TRBJ2-5 17 NA
CASSLVFGTPSYEQYF TGTGCCAGCAGCTTAGTCTTCGGCACCCCCTCCTACGAGCAGTACTTC TRBV11-2 NA TRBJ2-7 16 NA
CASSFLIWGYEQYF TGTGCCAGCAGCTTTCTTATATGGGGGTACGAGCAGTACTTC TRBV7-9 NA TRBJ2-7 14 NA
CASSFRGNTEAFF TGTGCCAGCAGCTTTCGGGGGAACACTGAAGCTTTCTTT TRBV5-4 NA TRBJ1-1 13 NA
CASSLDRVVGGYTF TGTGCCAGCAGCCTTGACAGGGTGGTTGGTGGCTACACCTTC TRBV7-2 once TRBJ1-2 14 TRBD1
CASRGTGGSNQPQHF TGTGCCAGCAGAGGGACAGGCGGTTCCAATCAGCCCCAGCATTTT TRBV2 NA TRBJ1-5 15 TRBD1
CASSQDTIDRSTDTQYF TGTGCCAGCAGCCAAGACACAATAGACAGGAGCACAGATACGCAGTATTTT TRBV14 NA TRBJ2-3 17 NA
CASSLGSGNTIYF TGCGCCAGCAGCCTGGGCTCTGGAAACACCATATATTTT TRBV5-1 NA TRBJ1-3 13 NA
CAWSGHGLGGVFF TGTGCCTGGAGTGGACACGGGTTGGGAGGGGTGTTTTTT TRBV30 NA TRBJ1-4 13 NA
CASSWGNNNSPLHF TGTGCCAGTTCTTGGGGGAATAATAATTCACCCCTCCACTTT TRBV28 NA TRBJ1-6 14 NA
CASSYSGGANTGELFF TGTGCCAGCAGCTATTCTGGGGGGGCGAACACCGGGGAGCTGTTTTTT TRBV5-4 NA TRBJ2-2 16 TRBD2
CASSLAHEQFF TGCGCCAGCAGCTTGGCCCATGAGCAGTTCTTC TRBV5-1 NA TRBJ2-1 11 NA
CASSLRQTRATNEKLFF TGTGCCAGCAGCTTACGTCAGACCCGGGCAACTAATGAAAAACTGTTTTTT TRBV7-9 NA TRBJ1-4 17 NA
CSASFASGSYEQYF TGCAGTGCTAGTTTCGCCTCAGGTTCCTACGAGCAGTACTTC TRBV20-1 NA TRBJ2-7 14 NA
CASSLGTPFTEAFF TGTGCCAGCAGCTTAGGTACCCCATTCACTGAAGCTTTCTTT TRBV13 NA TRBJ1-1 14 NA
CASSLWGETQYF TGTGCCAGCAGCTTGTGGGGCGAGACCCAGTACTTC TRBV5-4 NA TRBJ2-5 12 NA
CASSPLGQGARIQYF TGTGCCAGCAGCCCCCTGGGACAGGGGGCGCGAATACAGTATTTT TRBV27 NA TRBJ2-3 15 TRBD1
CASSYESGGVDEQFF TGTGCCAGCAGTTACGAGTCGGGAGGGGTGGATGAGCAGTTCTTC TRBV6-5 NA TRBJ2-1 15 TRBD2
CASSLGSGGVSSYEQYF TGTGCCAGCAGCTTAGGATCTGGTGGGGTGTCTTCCTACGAGCAGTACTTC TRBV7-6 NA TRBJ2-7 17 NA
CASSLDNQPQHF TGTGCCAGCAGCTTAGACAATCAGCCCCAGCATTTT TRBV5-6 NA TRBJ1-5 12 NA
CASSLALFGMDIEQFF TGTGCCAGCAGCTTGGCTCTGTTCGGGATGGACATTGAGCAGTTCTTC TRBV13 NA TRBJ2-1 16 NA
CASSPGTGATYEQYF TGTGCCAGCAGCCCCGGGACAGGGGCCACCTACGAGCAGTACTTC TRBV6-5 NA TRBJ2-7 15 TRBD1
CASSSGTRETQYF TGTGCCAGCAGTTCTGGGACGAGAGAGACCCAGTACTTC TRBV27 NA TRBJ2-5 13 NA
CASSRPGPSNTGELFF TGTGCCAGCAGCCGCCCGGGACCCTCGAACACCGGGGAGCTGTTTTTT TRBV11-2 NA TRBJ2-2 16 NA
CASTRAGSSYNSPLHF TGTGCCAGCACCCGGGCCGGTAGCTCCTATAATTCACCCCTCCACTTT TRBV5-5 NA TRBJ1-6 16 NA
CASSSDLVGLSSNQPQHF TGTGCCAGCAGTTCCGACCTGGTCGGCCTATCTAGCAATCAGCCCCAGCATTTT TRBV28 NA TRBJ1-5 18 NA
CASRPFYEQYF TGTGCCAGCAGACCATTCTACGAGCAGTACTTC TRBV2 NA TRBJ2-7 11 NA
CASSAPLSTIAGRANTGELFF TGTGCCAGCAGCGCCCCGTTAAGCACGATAGCGGGGAGGGCGAACACCGGGGAGCTGTTTTTT TRBV9 NA TRBJ2-2 21 TRBD2
CASSQGNSGAYEQYF TGCGCCAGCAGCCAAGGGAACTCAGGGGCCTACGAGCAGTACTTC TRBV4-1 NA TRBJ2-7 15 NA
CASGRGTGSYEQYF TGTGCCAGCGGGCGAGGGACAGGGTCCTACGAGCAGTACTTC TRBV3-1/TRBV3-2 NA TRBJ2-7 14 TRBD1
CASSLTGDEQYF TGTGCCAGCAGCTTAACAGGGGACGAGCAGTACTTC TRBV11-2 NA TRBJ2-7 12 TRBD1
CASRRQGNTEAFF TGTGCCAGCAGACGACAGGGAAACACTGAAGCTTTCTTT TRBV3-1/TRBV3-2 few TRBJ1-1 13 TRBD1
CASSPSDSTYEQYF TGTGCCAGCAGCCCATCGGACAGCACCTACGAGCAGTACTTC TRBV6-2/TRBV6-3 NA TRBJ2-7 14 NA
CASFDSRLAGGSEQFF TGCGCCAGTTTTGACTCGCGACTAGCGGGAGGAAGTGAGCAGTTCTTC TRBV10-2 NA TRBJ2-1 16 TRBD2
CASSSHYGSYNEQFF TGTGCCAGCAGCTCCCACTACGGGTCCTACAATGAGCAGTTCTTC TRBV11-2 NA TRBJ2-1 15 NA
CASSLDGEVYF TGTGCCAGCAGCTTAGATGGGGAAGTGTACTTC TRBV11-2 NA TRBJ2-7 11 NA